A selection of T cell receptor beta chains follows, all from one sample in a study of T cell responses to AZD1222 COVID-19 vaccine. Data came from immunoSEQ multiplex PCR; TCRdb stores just in-frame clones and leaves some out. The top ten hold approximately 6% of the sample, which has fewer than 150,000 clones, around 90% seen once. The sample here was peripheral blood, taken 28 days after the second AZD1222 dose. The origin of the receptors is an adult who received the AZD1222 COVID-19 vaccine. Both conserved end residues are part of each CDR3. The D gene is left open where the match is weak. Only some rows state a clone size, as once, few, many or a class for expanded clones.

V gene	clone size	D gene	J gene	CDR3 protein	CDR3 DNA
TRBV6-5	NA	NA	TRBJ1-6	CASSYGQNSPLHF	TGTGCCAGCAGTTACGGTCAGAATTCACCCCTCCACTTT
TRBV11-3	NA	NA	TRBJ2-7	CASSSGGRPSYEQYF	TGTGCCAGCAGCTCCGGAGGGCGACCCTCCTACGAGCAGTACTTC
TRBV28	NA	NA	TRBJ1-5	CASSVSYNQPQHF	TGTGCCAGCAGTGTCAGCTATAATCAGCCCCAGCATTTT
TRBV4-1	NA	TRBD1	TRBJ1-4	CASSQVWTGNEKLFF	TGCGCCAGCAGCCAAGTTTGGACAGGCAATGAAAAACTGTTTTTT
TRBV7-9	NA	TRBD2	TRBJ2-7	CASSFTPGGNEQYF	TGTGCCAGCAGCTTCACCCCGGGAGGGAACGAGCAGTACTTC
TRBV11-2	NA	NA	TRBJ1-1	CASSLVGGAEAFF	TGTGCCAGCAGCTTAGTGGGGGGGGCTGAAGCTTTCTTT
TRBV3-1/TRBV3-2	NA	NA	TRBJ1-2	CASSQIQGTNYGYTF	TGTGCCAGCAGCCAAATTCAGGGAACTAACTATGGCTACACCTTC
TRBV19	NA	NA	TRBJ1-5	CASRQSGERRDSNQPQHF	TGTGCCAGTAGGCAGTCAGGAGAACGAAGAGATAGCAATCAGCCCCAGCATTTT
TRBV7-9	NA	TRBD1	TRBJ2-7	CASSLGQRNSYEQYF	TGTGCCAGCAGCTTGGGACAGCGAAACTCCTACGAGCAGTACTTC
TRBV6-5	NA	NA	TRBJ1-4	CASSLGGDFYGKLFF	TGTGCCAGCAGCCTGGGAGGGGACTTCTATGGAAAACTGTTTTTT
TRBV4-1	NA	TRBD2	TRBJ2-7	CASSQMTSGIYEQYF	TGCGCCAGCAGCCAAATGACTAGCGGGATCTACGAGCAGTACTTC
TRBV5-4	NA	NA	TRBJ2-7	CASSGRQGGTSYEQYF	TGTGCCAGCAGCGGACGACAAGGGGGGACCTCCTACGAGCAGTACTTC
TRBV25-1	NA	NA	TRBJ1-2	CATWMGPNYGYTF	TGTGCCACATGGATGGGGCCTAACTATGGCTACACCTTC
TRBV7-9	NA	NA	TRBJ2-1	CASSPRGEQFF	TGTGCCAGCAGCCCCAGAGGTGAGCAGTTCTTC
TRBV21-1	NA	NA	TRBJ2-5	CASTQKGSGETQYF	TGTGCCAGCACCCAAAAGGGTAGCGGAGAGACCCAGTACTTC
TRBV2	NA	TRBD1	TRBJ1-4	CASREGQGWEKLFF	TGTGCCAGCAGAGAAGGACAGGGTTGGGAAAAACTGTTTTTT
TRBV28	NA	TRBD1	TRBJ1-2	CASSFGDREAYGYTF	TGTGCCAGCAGTTTCGGGGACAGGGAGGCGTATGGCTACACCTTC
TRBV28	NA	NA	TRBJ1-4	CASKFRATNEKLFF	TGTGCCAGCAAATTCCGTGCAACTAATGAAAAACTGTTTTTT
TRBV5-1	NA	NA	TRBJ2-7	CASSLARRYEQYF	TGCGCCAGCAGCTTGGCCCGACGCTACGAGCAGTACTTC
TRBV3-1/TRBV3-2	NA	TRBD2	TRBJ2-3	CASSQRRGESDTQYF	TGTGCCAGCAGCCAACGGCGGGGGGAATCAGATACGCAGTATTTT
TRBV25-1	NA	NA	TRBJ1-3	CASSESNSGNTIYF	TGTGCCAGCAGTGAATCCAACTCTGGAAACACCATATATTTT
TRBV19	NA	NA	TRBJ2-5	CASNPTPLYQETQYF	TGTGCCAGTAACCCGACCCCGCTGTACCAAGAGACCCAGTACTTC
TRBV7-2	few	TRBD2	TRBJ2-7	CASHRGEAGDEQYF	TGTGCCAGCCACCGAGGTGAGGCGGGGGACGAGCAGTACTTC
TRBV5-1	once	NA	TRBJ2-5	CASSLGQVIETQYF	TGCGCCAGCAGCTTGGGTCAGGTAATAGAGACCCAGTACTTC
TRBV6-6	NA	NA	TRBJ2-3	CASSLLPMKIFSTDTQYF	TGTGCCAGCAGTCTCTTACCGATGAAAATATTCAGCACAGATACGCAGTATTTT
TRBV28	NA	TRBD1	TRBJ2-1	CASSLGQGNEQFF	TGTGCCAGCAGTTTGGGACAGGGTAATGAGCAGTTCTTC
TRBV19	NA	NA	TRBJ2-3	CASNPRGSRDTQYF	TGTGCCAGTAACCCCAGGGGAAGCAGGGATACGCAGTATTTT
TRBV3-1/TRBV3-2	NA	TRBD1	TRBJ2-2	CASIQGAGELFF	TGTGCCAGCATCCAGGGGGCCGGGGAGCTGTTTTTT
TRBV19	NA	NA	TRBJ2-2	CASSIGGDTLFF	TGTGCCAGTAGTATAGGTGGAGACACGCTGTTTTTT
TRBV19	once	TRBD1	TRBJ2-1	CASSGRQGFINEQFF	TGTGCCAGTAGTGGCAGACAGGGGTTCATAAATGAGCAGTTCTTC
TRBV24-1	NA	TRBD2	TRBJ2-1	CATSVAGANNEQFF	TGTGCCACCAGCGTAGCGGGGGCCAACAATGAGCAGTTCTTC
TRBV11-1	once	NA	TRBJ1-1	CASSPPTTEVNTEAFF	TGTGCCAGCAGCCCCCCAACGACGGAAGTGAACACTGAAGCTTTCTTT
TRBV18	NA	NA	TRBJ1-1	CASSPFGGKNTEAFF	TGTGCCAGCTCACCATTCGGGGGGAAGAACACTGAAGCTTTCTTT
TRBV7-2	NA	NA	TRBJ2-7	CASSLFAEIVSYEQYF	TGTGCCAGCAGCTTATTCGCGGAAATAGTCTCCTACGAGCAGTACTTC
TRBV29-1	NA	NA	TRBJ1-2	CSVVSFPAGYTF	TGCAGCGTCGTGTCATTCCCCGCTGGCTACACCTTC
TRBV7-9	NA	NA	TRBJ1-1	CASSSTGGPLEDTEAFF	TGTGCCAGCAGCTCCACTGGGGGGCCTCTGGAAGATACTGAAGCTTTCTTT
TRBV5-1	NA	NA	TRBJ1-2	CASSRVTGSLSGGYTF	TGCGCCAGCAGCCGTGTAACCGGTTCCCTTTCGGGTGGCTACACCTTC